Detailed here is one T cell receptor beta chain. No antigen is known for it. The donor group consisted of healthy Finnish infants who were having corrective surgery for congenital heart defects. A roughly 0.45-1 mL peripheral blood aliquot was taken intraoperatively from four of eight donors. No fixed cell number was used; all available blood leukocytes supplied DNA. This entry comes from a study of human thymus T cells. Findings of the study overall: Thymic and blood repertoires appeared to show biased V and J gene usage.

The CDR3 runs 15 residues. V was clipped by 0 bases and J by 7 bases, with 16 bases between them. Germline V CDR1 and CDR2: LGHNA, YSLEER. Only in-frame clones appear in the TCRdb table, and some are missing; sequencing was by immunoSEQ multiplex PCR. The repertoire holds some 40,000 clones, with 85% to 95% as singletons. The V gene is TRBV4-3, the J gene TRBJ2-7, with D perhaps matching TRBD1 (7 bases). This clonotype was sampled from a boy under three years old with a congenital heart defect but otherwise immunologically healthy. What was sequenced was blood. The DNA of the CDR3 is TGCGCCAGCAGCCAAGATTGGGGGGCAGGGGGGGAGCAGTACTTC. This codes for CASSQDWGAGGEQYF.